Presented here are 4 T cell receptor beta chains from one specimen sequenced in a study of T-cell reconstitution after alpha-beta-depleted transplantation in children (dated by TCRdb to 2016 to 2017). Libraries were constructed by PCR. Reads for this sample came from an Illumina HiSeq 2500. TCR library preparation used molecular barcoding, with unique molecular identifiers applied to normalize quantification of the TCRbeta repertoire. The public reads were reprocessed in TCRdb via fastp at Q25 and MiXCR, keeping in-frame beta chains. For every CDR3 protein sequence, its rows merge into one entry that carries the most common genes and DNA. In this sample the table shows 170,000 or so distinct CDR3 sequences, roughly 7.5% of which occur a single time. The ten largest clones represent 3% of the sample. Sequenced here: PBMCs from the stem cell graft donor, sampled from the stem cell graft. The receptor source for this set is a human donor who donated a stem cell graft to a child with Wiskott-Aldrich syndrome.

For this clonotype: This clone may be a read error of a much larger clone one base away. CDR3 sequence reads: CSAPGLGGYNEQFF. CDR3 DNA: TGCAGTGCTCCCGGTCTTGGGGGGTACAATGAGCAGTTCTTC. The chain links TRBV20-1 to TRBJ2-1; a weak D match, TRBD2 (6 bases). The CDR3 loop spans 14 amino acids. The germline V and J ends were trimmed by 5 bases and 4 bases, with 15 bases remaining between them. Per the germline V gene, CDR1 is DFQATT and CDR2 is SNEGSKA (reference sequence).

Many counts were recorded for this clonotype. The chain is built from TRBV27 and TRBJ2-1, with a possible D match to TRBD1 (6 bases). The V end was cut by 7 bases, the J end by 1 base, with 11 bases between. CDR1 is MNHEY, CDR2 SMNVEV, per germline (reference sequence). The CDR3 sequence is 14 residues long. The CDR3 nucleotides read TGTGCCAGCACCGTGGGGGCGTCCTACAATGAGCAGTTCTTC. This translates into CASTVGASYNEQFF.

This clonotype has at least ten counts. V is TRBV24-1 and J is TRBJ2-1; D ambiguous. Deletions cut 2 bases from V and 1 base from J, with 11 bases between. The V gene's germline CDR1 is KGHDR and CDR2 SFDVKD. This CDR3 comprises 16 residues. The CDR3 coding sequence is TGTGCCACCAGTGATTATGGCAGTGGATCCTACAATGAGCAGTTCTTC. Translation: CATSDYGSGSYNEQFF.

This clonotype was counted at least ten times. This chain links TRBV25-1 with TRBJ2-7; D may be TRBD1 (6 bases). The germline V gene has CDR1 MGHDK and CDR2 SYGVNS. V was shortened by 5 bases and J by 0 bases, with 17 bases between the two germline ends. This CDR3 is 16 amino acids long. The CDR3 bases are TGTGCCAGCAGTCAACAGGGAAAGGGGTACTCCTACGAGCAGTACTTC. Translated: CASSQQGKGYSYEQYF.